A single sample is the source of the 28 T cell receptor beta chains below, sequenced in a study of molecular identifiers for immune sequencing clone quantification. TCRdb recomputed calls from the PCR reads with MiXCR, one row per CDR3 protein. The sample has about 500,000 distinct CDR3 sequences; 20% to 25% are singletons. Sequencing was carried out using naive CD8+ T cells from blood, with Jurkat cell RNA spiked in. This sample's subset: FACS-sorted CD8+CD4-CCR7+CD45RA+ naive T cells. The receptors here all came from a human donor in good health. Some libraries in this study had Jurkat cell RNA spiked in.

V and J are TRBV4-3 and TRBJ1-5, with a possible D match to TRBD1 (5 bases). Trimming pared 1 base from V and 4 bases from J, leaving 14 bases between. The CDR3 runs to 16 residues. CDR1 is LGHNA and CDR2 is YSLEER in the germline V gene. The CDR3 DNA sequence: TGCGCCAGCAGCCAAGGTACCGGGACGGATAATCAGCCCCAGCATTTT. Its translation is CASSQGTGTDNQPQHF.

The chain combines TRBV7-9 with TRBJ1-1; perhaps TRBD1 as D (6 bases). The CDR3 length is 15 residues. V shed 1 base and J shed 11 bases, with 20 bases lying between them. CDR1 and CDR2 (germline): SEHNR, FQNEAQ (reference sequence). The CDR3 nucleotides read TGTGCCAGCAGCTTAGTCACCCTTTGGGGACAACCGGCTTTCTTT. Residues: CASSLVTLWGQPAFF. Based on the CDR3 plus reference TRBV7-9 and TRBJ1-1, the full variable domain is DTGVSQNPRHKITKRGQNVTFRCDPISEHNRLYWYRQTLGQGPEFLTYFQNEAQLEKSRLLSDRFSAERPKGSFSTLEIQRTEQGDSAMYLCASSLVTLWGQPAFFGQGTRLTVV.

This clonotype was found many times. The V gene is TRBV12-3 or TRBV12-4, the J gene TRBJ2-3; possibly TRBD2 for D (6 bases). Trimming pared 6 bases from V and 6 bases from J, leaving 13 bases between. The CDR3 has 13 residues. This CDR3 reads CASSLRGRDTQYF. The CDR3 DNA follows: TGTGCCAGCAGCTTGAGAGGGAGGGATACGCAGTATTTT.

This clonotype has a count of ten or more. CDR3 in DNA: TGTGCCAGCAGAAGACAGGGGGCGCATCAAGATACGCAGTATTTT. It encodes CASRRQGAHQDTQYF. The V gene is TRBV7-9, the J gene TRBJ2-3, with 10 bases matching TRBD1. Germline-derived CDR1 and CDR2 are SEHNR and FQNEAQ (reference sequence). J lost 5 bases, V lost 6 bases, and 8 bases had no gene match. CDR3 length: 15 amino acids.

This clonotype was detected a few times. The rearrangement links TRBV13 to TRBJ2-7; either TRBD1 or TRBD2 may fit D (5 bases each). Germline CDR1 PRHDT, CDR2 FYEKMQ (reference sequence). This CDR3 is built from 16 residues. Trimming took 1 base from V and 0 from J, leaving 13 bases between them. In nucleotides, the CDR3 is TGTGCCAGCAGCTTAGCAGGGAGTACTAGCTCCTACGAGCAGTACTTC. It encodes CASSLAGSTSSYEQYF.

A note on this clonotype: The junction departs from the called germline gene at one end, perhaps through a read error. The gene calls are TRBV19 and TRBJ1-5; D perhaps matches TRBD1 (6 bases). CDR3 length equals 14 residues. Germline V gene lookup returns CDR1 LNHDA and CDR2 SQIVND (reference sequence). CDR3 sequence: CASSIDRSNQPRHF. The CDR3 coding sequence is TGTGCCAGTAGCATCGACAGGAGCAATCAGCCCCGGCATTTT.

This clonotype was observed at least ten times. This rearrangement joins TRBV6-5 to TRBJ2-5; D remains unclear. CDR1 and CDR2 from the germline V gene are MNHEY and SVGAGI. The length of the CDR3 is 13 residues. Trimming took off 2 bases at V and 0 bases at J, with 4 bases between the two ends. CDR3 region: CASSYENQETQYF. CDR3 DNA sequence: TGTGCCAGCAGTTACGAAAACCAAGAGACCCAGTACTTC.

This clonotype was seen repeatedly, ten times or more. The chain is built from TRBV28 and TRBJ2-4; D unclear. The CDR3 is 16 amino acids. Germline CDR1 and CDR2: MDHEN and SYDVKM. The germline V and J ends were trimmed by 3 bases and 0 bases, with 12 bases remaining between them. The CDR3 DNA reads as TGTGCCAGCAGTTTCAGACTTTCGTTAGCCAAAAACATTCAGTACTTC. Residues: CASSFRLSLAKNIQYF.

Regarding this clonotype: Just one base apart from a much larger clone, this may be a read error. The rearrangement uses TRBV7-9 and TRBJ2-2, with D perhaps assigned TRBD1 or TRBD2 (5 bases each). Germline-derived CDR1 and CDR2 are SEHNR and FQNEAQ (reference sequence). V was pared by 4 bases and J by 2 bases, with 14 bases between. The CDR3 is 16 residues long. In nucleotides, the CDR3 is TGTGCCAGCAGCTCCCCCCGGGACGGCAACACCGGGGAGCTGTTTTTT. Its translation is CASSSPRDGNTGELFF.

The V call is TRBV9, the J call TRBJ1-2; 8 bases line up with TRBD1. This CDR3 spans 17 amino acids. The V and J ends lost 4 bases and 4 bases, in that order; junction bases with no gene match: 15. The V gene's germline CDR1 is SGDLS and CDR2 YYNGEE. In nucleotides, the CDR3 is TGTGCCAGCAGCCCTCTGGGACAGGCCAGCCCCCCCTATGGCTACACCTTC. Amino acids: CASSPLGQASPPYGYTF.

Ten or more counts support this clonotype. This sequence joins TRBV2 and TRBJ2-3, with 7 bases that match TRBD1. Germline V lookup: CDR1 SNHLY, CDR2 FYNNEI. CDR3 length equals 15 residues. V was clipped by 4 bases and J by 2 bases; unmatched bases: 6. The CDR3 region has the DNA TGTGCCAGCAGTGGTTGGGGGACAGCCACAGATACGCAGTATTTT. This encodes CASSGWGTATDTQYF. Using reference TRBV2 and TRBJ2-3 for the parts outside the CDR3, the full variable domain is EPEVTQTPSHQVTQMGQEVILRCVPISNHLYFYWYRQILGQKVEFLVSFYNNEISEKSEIFDDQFSVERPDGSNFTLKIRSTKLEDSAMYFCASSGWGTATDTQYFGPGTRLTVL.

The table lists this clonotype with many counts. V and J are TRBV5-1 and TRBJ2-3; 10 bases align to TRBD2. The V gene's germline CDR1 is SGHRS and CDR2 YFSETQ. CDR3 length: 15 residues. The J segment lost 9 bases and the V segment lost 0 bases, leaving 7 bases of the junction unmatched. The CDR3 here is CASSLDGLAVGTQYF. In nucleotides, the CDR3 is TGCGCCAGCAGCTTGGACGGACTAGCGGTCGGGACGCAGTATTTT. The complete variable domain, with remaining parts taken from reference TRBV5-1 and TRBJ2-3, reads KAGVTQTPRYLIKTRGQQVTLSCSPISGHRSVSWYQQTPGQGLQFLFEYFSETQRNKGNFPGRFSGRQFSNSRSEMNVSTLELGDSALYLCASSLDGLAVGTQYFGPGTRLTVL.

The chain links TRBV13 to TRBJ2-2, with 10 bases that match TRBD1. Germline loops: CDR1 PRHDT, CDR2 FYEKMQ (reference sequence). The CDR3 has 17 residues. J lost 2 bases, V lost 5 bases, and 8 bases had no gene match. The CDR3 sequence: CASSTRDRGPNTGELFF. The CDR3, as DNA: TGTGCCAGCAGCACCCGGGACAGGGGCCCAAACACCGGGGAGCTGTTTTTT.

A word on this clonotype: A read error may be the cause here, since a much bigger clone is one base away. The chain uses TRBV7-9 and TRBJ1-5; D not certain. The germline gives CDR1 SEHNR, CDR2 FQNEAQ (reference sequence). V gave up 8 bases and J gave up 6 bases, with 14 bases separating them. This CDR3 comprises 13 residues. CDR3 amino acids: CASGMTEGQPQHF. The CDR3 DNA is TGTGCCAGCGGCATGACTGAGGGTCAGCCCCAGCATTTT.

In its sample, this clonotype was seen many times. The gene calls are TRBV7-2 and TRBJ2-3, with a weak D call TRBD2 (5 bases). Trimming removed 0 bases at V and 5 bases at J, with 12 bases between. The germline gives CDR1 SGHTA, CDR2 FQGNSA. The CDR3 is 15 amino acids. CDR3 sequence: CASSLASGFRDTQYF. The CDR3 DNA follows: TGTGCCAGCAGCTTAGCATCGGGGTTTCGAGATACGCAGTATTTT.

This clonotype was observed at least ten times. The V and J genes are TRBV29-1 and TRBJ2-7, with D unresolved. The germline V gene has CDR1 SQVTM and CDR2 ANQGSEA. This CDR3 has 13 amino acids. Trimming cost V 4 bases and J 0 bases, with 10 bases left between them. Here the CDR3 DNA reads TGCAGCGTTGTCCCAGGCAGCTCCTACGAGCAGTACTTC. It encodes CSVVPGSSYEQYF.

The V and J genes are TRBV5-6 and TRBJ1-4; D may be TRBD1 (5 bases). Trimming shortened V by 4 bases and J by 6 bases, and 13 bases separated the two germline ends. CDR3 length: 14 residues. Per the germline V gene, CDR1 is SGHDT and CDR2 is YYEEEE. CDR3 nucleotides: TGTGCCAGCAGCCAGATTGGGGGGGATGAAAAACTGTTTTTT. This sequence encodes CASSQIGGDEKLFF.

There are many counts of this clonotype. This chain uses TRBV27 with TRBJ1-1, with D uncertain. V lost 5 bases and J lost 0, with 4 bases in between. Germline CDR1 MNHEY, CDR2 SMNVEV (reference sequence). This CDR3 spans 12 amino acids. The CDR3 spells CASSTMNTEAFF. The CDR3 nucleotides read TGTGCCAGCAGTACAATGAACACTGAAGCTTTCTTT.

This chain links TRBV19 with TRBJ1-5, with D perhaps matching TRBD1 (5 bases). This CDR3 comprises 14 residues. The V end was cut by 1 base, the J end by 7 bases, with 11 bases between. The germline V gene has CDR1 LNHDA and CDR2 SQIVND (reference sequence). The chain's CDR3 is CASSIGAGGQPQHF. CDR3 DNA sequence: TGTGCCAGTAGTATAGGGGCGGGGGGACAGCCCCAGCATTTT.

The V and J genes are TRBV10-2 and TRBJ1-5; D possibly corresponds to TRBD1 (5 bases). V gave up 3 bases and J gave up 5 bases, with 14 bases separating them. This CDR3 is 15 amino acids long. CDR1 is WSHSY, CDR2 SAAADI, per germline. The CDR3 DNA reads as TGCGCCAGCAGTGAAGGGGTGGTGGGCGATCAGCCCCAGCATTTT. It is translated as CASSEGVVGDQPQHF.

The DNA of the CDR3 is TGTGCCAGCAGCGCGACCGTGAACACTGAAGCTTTCTTT. Protein: CASSATVNTEAFF. The rearrangement uses TRBV28 and TRBJ1-1; D is unresolved. This CDR3 spans 13 amino acids. Germline CDR1 MDHEN, CDR2 SYDVKM. V was cut by 6 bases and J by 0 bases, with 8 bases left in between.

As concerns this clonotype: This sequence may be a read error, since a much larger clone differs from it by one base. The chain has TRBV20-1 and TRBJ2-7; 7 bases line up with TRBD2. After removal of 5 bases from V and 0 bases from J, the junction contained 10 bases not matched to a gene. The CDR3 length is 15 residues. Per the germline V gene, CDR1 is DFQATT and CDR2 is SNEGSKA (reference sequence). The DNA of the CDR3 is TGCAGTGCTGGAGGCCTAGCGGCTCCCTCCTACGAGCAGTACTTC. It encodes CSAGGLAAPSYEQYF.

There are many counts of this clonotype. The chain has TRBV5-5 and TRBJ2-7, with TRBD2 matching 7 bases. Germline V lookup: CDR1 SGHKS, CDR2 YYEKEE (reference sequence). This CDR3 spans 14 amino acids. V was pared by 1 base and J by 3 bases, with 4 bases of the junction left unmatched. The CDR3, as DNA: TGTGCCAGCAGCTTGTACGGGGAGGGCTACGAGCAGTACTTC. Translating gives CASSLYGEGYEQYF.

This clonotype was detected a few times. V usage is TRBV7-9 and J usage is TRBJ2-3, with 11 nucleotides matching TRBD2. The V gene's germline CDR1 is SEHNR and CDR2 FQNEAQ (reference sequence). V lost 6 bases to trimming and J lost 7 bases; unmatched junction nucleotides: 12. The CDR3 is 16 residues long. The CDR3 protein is CASRDDSGGVVHTQYF. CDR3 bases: TGTGCCAGCAGAGACGATAGCGGGGGGGTTGTCCATACGCAGTATTTT.

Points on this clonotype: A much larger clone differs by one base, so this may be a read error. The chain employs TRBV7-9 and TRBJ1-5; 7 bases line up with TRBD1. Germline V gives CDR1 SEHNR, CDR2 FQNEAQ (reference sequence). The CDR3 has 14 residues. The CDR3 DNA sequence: TGTGCCAGCAGCTCGGGACAGACCAATCAGCCCCAGCGTTTT. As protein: CASSSGQTNQPQRF.

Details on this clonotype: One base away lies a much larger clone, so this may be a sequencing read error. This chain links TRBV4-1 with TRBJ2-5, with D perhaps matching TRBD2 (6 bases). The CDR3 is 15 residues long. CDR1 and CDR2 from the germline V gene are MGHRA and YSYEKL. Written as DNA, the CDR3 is TGCGCCAGCAGCCAAGCCCGACTAGTCCAAGAGACCCAGCACTTC. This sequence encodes CASSQARLVQETQHF.

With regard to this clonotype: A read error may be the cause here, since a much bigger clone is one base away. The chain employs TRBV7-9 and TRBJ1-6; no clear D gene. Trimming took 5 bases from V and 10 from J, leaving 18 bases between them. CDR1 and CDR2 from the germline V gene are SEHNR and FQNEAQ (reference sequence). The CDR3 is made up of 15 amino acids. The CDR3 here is CASSPINPTRSPLHF. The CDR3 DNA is TGTGCCAGCAGCCCAATCAACCCCACAAGGTCACCCCTCCACTTT.

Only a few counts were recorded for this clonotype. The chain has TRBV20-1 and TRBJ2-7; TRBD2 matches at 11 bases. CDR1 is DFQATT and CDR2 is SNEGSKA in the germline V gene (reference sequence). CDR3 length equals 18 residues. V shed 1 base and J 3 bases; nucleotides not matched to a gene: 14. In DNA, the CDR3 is TGCAGTGCTAGAGCCTGGGAGTTAGCGGGAGGGAGTTACTACGAGCAGTACTTC. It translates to CSARAWELAGGSYYEQYF.